This T cell receptor beta chain was found in a study of response to subunit inactivated influenza vaccine (dated by TCRdb to 2017 to 2018). Regarding the research as a whole: The study used deep quantitative T cell receptor repertoire profiling to track responses to a trivalent subunit inactivated influenza vaccine.

Receptor amplification or capture employed RT-PCR. The data were produced on an Illumina HiSeq 2500. The public reads were quality trimmed at Q25 with fastp and then assembled into clones with MiXCR by TCRdb, keeping productive beta chains. Each CDR3 protein gets just one entry, which takes the most common genes and DNA from the rows behind it. This sample holds approximately 520,000 distinct CDR3 sequences; 16% were observed only once. 3% of the sample comes from the top ten. Concerning this clonotype itself: Its antigen remains unidentified. Per-base quality was not reported, and no clone a single base away is much larger than it.

The full study reports these points: The authors proposed that each seasonal influenza vaccination may bring in only a limited number of new T cells.

Including the terminal cysteine and phenylalanine, the CDR3 comprises 15 residues. The retained sequence is limited to the CDR3, 45 bases, with the frame set at the first base. Sequences DFQATT (CDR1) and SNEGSKA (CDR2) are obtained from the germline V gene (reference sequence). The junction shows trimming of 1 base on V and 5 bases on J, and the gene matches do not reach 6 bases of it. Recombination linked TRBV20-1 to TRBJ1-2, with TRBD1 identical over 11 junction bases. The sequenced sample was CD4+ T cells sorted from PBMCs, obtained less than 30 months after vaccination. The TCR comes from a man between 50 and 69 years old who received an inactivated influenza vaccine. Donor details come from another sample of the same person, matched by shared clones. The nucleotide sequence reads TGCAGTGCTAGAGTCTCCGGGACAGGGGGTTATGGCTACACCTTC. Its amino acids are CSARVSGTGGYGYTF.